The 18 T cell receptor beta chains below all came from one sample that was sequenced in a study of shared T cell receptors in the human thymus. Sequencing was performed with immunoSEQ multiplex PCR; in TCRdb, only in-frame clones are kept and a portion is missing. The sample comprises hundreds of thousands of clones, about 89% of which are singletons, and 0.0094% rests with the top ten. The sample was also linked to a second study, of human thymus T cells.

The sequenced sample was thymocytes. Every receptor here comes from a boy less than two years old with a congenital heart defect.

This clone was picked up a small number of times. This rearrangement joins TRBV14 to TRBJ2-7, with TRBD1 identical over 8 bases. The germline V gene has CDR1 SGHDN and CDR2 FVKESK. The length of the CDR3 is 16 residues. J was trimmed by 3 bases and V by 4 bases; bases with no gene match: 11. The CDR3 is CASSRLLGTGYYEQYF. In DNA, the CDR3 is TGTGCCAGCAGCCGCCTCCTGGGGACAGGATACTACGAGCAGTACTTC.

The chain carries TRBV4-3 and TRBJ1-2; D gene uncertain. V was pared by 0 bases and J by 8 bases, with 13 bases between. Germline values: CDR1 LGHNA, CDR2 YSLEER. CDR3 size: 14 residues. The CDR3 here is CASSQDDATRGYTF. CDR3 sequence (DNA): TGCGCCAGCAGCCAAGACGATGCGACGCGGGGCTACACCTTC.

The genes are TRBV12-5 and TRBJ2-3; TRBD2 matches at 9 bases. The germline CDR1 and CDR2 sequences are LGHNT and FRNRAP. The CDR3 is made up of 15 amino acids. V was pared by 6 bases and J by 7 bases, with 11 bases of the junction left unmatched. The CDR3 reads CASGPFIAGVHTQYF. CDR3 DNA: TGTGCTAGTGGGCCCTTTATAGCGGGAGTACATACGCAGTATTTT.

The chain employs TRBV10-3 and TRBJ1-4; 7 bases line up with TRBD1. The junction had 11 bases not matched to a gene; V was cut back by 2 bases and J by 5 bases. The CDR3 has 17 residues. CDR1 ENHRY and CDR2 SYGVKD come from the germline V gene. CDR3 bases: TGTGCCATCAGTGAGCCCACGCGGACAGGATCGAATGAAAAACTGTTTTTT. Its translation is CAISEPTRTGSNEKLFF.

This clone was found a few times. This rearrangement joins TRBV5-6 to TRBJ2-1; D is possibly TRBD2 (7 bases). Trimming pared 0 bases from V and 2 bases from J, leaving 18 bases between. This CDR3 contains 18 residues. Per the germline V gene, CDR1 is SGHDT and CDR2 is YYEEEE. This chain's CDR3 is CASSLEMGGGLPYNEQFF. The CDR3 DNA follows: TGTGCCAGCAGCTTGGAGATGGGCGGGGGCCTACCCTACAATGAGCAGTTCTTC.

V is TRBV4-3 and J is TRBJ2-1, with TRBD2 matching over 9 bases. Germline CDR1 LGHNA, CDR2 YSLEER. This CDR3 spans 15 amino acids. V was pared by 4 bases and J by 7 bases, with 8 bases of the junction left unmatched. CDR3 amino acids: CASSLIAGVRNEQFF. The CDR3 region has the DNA TGCGCCAGCAGCCTCATAGCGGGAGTGAGGAATGAGCAGTTCTTC.

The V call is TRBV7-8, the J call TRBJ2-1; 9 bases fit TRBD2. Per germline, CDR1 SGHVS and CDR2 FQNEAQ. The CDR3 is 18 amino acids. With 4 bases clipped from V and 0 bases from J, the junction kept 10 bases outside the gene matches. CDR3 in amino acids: CASSSSGTSSISYNEQFF. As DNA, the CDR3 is TGTGCCAGCAGCTCCTCCGGGACTAGCAGTATCTCCTACAATGAGCAGTTCTTC.

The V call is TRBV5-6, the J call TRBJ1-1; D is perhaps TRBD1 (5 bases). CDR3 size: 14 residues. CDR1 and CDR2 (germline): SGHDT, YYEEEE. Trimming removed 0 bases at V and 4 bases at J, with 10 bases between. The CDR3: CASSLVRGFTEAFF. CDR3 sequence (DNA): TGTGCCAGCAGCTTGGTGCGGGGGTTCACTGAAGCTTTCTTT.

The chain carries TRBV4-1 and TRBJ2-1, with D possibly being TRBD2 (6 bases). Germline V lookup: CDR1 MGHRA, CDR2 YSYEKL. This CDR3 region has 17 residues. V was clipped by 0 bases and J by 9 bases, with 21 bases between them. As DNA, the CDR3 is TGCGCCAGCAGCCAAGATAGGGAACTAGCAAGCGGTACTGAGCAGTTCTTC. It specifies CASSQDRELASGTEQFF.

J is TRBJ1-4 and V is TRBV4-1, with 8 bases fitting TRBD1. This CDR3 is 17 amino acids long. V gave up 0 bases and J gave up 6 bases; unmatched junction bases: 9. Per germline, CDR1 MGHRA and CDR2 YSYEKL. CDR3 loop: CASSQDLGGQVYEKLFF. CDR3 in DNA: TGCGCCAGCAGCCAAGATCTTGGGGGACAGGTTTATGAAAAACTGTTTTTT.

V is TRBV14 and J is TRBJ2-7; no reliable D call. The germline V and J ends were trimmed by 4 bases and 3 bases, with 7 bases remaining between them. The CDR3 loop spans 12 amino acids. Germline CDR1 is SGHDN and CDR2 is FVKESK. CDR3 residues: CASSPSSYEQYF. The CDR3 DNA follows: TGTGCCAGCAGCCCCTCTAGCTACGAGCAGTACTTC.

Here the CDR3 reads CASGKTSGREETQYF. CDR3 nucleotides: TGCGCCAGCGGGAAGACTAGCGGGAGAGAAGAGACCCAGTACTTC. The rearrangement uses TRBV5-1 and TRBJ2-5, with TRBD2 identical over 12 bases. The germline CDR1 and CDR2 sequences are SGHRS and YFSETQ. CDR3 length: 15 residues. V dropped 7 bases and J dropped 3; count of bases not matched to a gene: 7.

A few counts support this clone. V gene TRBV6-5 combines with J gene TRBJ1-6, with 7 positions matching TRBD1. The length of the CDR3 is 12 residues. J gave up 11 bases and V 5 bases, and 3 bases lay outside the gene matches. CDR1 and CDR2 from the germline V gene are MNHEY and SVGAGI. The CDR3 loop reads CASSGTGAPLHF. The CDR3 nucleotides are TGTGCCAGCAGTGGAACAGGGGCACCCCTCCACTTT.

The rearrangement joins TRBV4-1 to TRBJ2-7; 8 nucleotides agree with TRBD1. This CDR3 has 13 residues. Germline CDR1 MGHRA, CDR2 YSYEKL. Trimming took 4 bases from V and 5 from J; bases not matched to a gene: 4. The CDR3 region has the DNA TGCGCCAGCAGCCTCCAGGGGGCCCACGAGCAGTACTTC. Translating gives CASSLQGAHEQYF.

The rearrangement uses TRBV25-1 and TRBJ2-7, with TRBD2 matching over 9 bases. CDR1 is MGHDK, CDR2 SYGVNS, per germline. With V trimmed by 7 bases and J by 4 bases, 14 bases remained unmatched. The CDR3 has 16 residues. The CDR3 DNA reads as TGTGCCAGCACCGCTCCAGGCAGCGGGGGGTGGTACGAGCAGTACTTC. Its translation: CASTAPGSGGWYEQYF.

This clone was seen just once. CDR3 region: CASSPGLGEKLFF. The CDR3 DNA follows: TGTGCCAGCAGCCCAGGACTGGGAGAAAAACTGTTTTTT. The rearrangement links TRBV27 to TRBJ1-4; D gene uncertain. Per germline, CDR1 MNHEY and CDR2 SMNVEV (reference sequence). The CDR3 totals 13 residues. V gave up 6 bases and J gave up 8 bases, with 13 bases separating them.

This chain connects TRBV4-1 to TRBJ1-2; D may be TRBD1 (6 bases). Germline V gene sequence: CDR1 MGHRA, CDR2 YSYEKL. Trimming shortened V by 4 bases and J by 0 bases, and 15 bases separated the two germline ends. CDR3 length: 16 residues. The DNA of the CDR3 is TGCGCCAGCAGCCTCAACAAGACAGGTGCTAACTATGGCTACACCTTC. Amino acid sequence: CASSLNKTGANYGYTF.

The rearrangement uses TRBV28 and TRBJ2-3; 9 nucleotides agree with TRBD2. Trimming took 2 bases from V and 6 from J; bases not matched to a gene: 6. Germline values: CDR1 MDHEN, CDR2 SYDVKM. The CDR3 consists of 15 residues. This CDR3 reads CASSLGTSKADTQYF. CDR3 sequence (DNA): TGTGCCAGCAGTTTAGGGACTAGCAAGGCTGATACGCAGTATTTT. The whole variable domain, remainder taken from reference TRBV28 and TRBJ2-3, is DVKVTQSSRYLVKRTGEKVFLECVQDMDHENMFWYRQDPGLGLRLIYFSYDVKMKEKGDIPEGYSVSREKKERFSLILESASTNQTSMYLCASSLGTSKADTQYFGPGTRLTVL.